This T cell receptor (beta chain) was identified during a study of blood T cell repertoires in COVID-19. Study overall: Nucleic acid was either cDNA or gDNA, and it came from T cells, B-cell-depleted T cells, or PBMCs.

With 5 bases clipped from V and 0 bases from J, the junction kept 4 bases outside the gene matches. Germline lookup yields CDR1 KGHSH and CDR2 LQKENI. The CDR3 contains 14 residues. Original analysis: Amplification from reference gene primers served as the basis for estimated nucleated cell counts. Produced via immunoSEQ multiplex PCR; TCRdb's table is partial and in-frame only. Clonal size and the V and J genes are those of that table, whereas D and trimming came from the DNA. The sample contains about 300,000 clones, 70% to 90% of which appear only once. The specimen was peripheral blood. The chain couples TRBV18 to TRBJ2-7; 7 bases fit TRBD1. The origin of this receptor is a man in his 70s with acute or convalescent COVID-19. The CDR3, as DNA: TGTGCCAGCTCATCACAGGGGCTCTCCTACGAGCAGTACTTC. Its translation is CASSSQGLSYEQYF. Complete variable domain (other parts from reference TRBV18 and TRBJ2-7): NAGVMQNPRHLVRRRGQEARLRCSPMKGHSHVYWYRQLPEEGLKFMVYLQKENIIDESGMPKERFSAEFPKEGPSILRIQQVVRGDSAAYFCASSSQGLSYEQYFGPGTRLTVT.